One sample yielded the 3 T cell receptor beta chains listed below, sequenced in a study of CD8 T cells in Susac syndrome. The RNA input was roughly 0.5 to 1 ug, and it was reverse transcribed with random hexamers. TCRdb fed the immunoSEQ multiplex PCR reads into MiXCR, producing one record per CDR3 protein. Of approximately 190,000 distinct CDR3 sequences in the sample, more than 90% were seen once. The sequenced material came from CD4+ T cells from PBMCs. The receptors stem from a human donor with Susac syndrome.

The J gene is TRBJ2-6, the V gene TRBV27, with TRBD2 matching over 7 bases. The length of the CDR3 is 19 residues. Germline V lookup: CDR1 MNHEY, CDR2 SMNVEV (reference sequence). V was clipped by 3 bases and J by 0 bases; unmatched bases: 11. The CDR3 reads CASSFLGLAVHSGANVLTF. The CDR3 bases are TGTGCCAGCAGTTTCCTCGGGCTAGCGGTCCACTCTGGGGCCAACGTCCTGACTTTC.

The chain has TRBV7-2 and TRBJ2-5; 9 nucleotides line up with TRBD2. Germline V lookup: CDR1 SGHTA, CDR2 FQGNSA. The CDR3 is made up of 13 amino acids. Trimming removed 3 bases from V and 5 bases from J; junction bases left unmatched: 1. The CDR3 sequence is CASSFGLAETQYF. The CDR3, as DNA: TGTGCCAGCAGCTTCGGACTAGCGGAGACCCAGTACTTC.

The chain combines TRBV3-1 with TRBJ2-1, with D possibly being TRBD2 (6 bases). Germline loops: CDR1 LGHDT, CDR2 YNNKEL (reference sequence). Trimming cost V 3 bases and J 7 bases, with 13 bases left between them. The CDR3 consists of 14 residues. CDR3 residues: CASSHPLATNEQFF. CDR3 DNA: TGTGCCAGCAGCCATCCTCTAGCGACTAATGAGCAGTTCTTC.